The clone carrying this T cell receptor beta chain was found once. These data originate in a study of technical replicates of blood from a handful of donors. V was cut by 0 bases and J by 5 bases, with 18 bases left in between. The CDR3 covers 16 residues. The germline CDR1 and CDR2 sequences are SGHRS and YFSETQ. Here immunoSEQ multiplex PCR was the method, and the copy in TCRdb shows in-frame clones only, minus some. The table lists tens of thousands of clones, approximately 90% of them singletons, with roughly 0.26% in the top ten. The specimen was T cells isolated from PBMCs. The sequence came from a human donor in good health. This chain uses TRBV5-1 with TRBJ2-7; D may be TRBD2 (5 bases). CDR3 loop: CASSLDEGNKLHEQYF. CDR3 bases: TGCGCCAGCAGCTTGGATGAGGGTAATAAGCTCCACGAGCAGTACTTC.